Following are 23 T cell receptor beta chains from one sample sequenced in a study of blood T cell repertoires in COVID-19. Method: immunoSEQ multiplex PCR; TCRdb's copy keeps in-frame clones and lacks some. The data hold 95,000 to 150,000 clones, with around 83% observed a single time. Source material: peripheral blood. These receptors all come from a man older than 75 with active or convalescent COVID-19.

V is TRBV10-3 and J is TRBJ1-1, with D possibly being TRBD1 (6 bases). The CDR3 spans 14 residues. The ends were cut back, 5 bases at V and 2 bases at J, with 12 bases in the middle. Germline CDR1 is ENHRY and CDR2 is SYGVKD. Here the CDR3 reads CAISQNRANTEAFF. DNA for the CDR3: TGTGCCATCAGTCAGAACAGGGCAAACACTGAAGCTTTCTTT.

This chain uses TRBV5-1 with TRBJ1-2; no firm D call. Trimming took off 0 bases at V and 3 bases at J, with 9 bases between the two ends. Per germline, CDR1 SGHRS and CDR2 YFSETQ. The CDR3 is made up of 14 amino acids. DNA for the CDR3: TGCGCCAGCAGCTTGGGGCGGTCGGACTATGGCTACACCTTC. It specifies CASSLGRSDYGYTF.

The CDR3 here is CASSYRTGSGEQYF. The CDR3 coding sequence is TGTGCCAGCAGCTACCGGACAGGGTCGGGAGAGCAGTACTTC. V usage is TRBV7-2 and J usage is TRBJ2-7; 8 bases map to TRBD1. This CDR3 spans 14 amino acids. The germline V gene has CDR1 SGHTA and CDR2 FQGNSA. V trimming: 4 bases; J trimming: 7 bases; junction bases outside the gene matches: 9.

The CDR3 is CASSLGAGTVTYEQYF. DNA of the CDR3: TGCGCCAGCAGCTTGGGGGCCGGGACAGTGACCTACGAGCAGTACTTC. The chain carries TRBV5-1 and TRBJ2-7, with 7 bases matching TRBD1. CDR1 and CDR2 (germline): SGHRS, YFSETQ. Unmatched junction bases numbered 8, after V lost 0 bases and J lost 2 bases. This CDR3 region has 16 residues. Full variable domain (missing parts from reference TRBV5-1 and TRBJ2-7): KAGVTQTPRYLIKTRGQQVTLSCSPISGHRSVSWYQQTPGQGLQFLFEYFSETQRNKGNFPGRFSGRQFSNSRSEMNVSTLELGDSALYLCASSLGAGTVTYEQYFGPGTRLTVT.

The chain's CDR3 is CASSYRTGTVPEAFF. DNA for the CDR3: TGTGCCAGCAGTTACCGGACAGGGACGGTACCTGAAGCTTTCTTT. The chain employs TRBV6-5 and TRBJ1-1; 8 bases are shared with TRBD1. Trimming took 2 bases from V and 6 from J; bases not matched to a gene: 8. The germline V gene encodes CDR1 MNHEY and CDR2 SVGAGI. The CDR3 length is 15 residues.

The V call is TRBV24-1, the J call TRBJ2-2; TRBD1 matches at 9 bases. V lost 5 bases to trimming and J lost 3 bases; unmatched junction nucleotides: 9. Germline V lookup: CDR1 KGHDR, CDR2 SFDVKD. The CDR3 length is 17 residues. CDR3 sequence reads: CATSAKTGTGHTGELFF. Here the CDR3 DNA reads TGTGCCACCAGTGCTAAAACCGGGACAGGGCACACCGGGGAGCTGTTTTTT.

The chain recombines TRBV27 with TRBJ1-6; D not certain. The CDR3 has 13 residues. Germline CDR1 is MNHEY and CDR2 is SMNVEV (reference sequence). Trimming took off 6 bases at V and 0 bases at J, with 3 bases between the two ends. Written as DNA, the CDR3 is TGTGCCAGCAGGAGCTCCTATAATTCACCCCTCCACTTT. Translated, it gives CASRSSYNSPLHF.

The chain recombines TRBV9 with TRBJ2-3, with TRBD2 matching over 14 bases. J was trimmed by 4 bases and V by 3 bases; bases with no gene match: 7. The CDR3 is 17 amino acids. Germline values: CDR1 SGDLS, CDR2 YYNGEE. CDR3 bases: TGTGCCAGCAGCGGACTAGCGGGGGGGCAGTTTGCAGATACGCAGTATTTT. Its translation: CASSGLAGGQFADTQYF. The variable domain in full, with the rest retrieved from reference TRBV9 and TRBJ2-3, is DSGVTQTPKHLITATGQRVTLRCSPRSGDLSVYWYQQSLDQGLQFLIQYYNGEERAKGNILERFSAQQFPDLHSELNLSSLELGDSALYFCASSGLAGGQFADTQYFGPGTRLTVL.

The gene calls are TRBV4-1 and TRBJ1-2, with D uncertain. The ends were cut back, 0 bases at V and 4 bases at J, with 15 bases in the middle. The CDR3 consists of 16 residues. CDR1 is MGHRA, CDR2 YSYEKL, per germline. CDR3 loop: CASSQDFSQVPYGYTF. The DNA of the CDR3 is TGCGCCAGCAGCCAAGATTTCTCCCAGGTCCCCTATGGCTACACCTTC.

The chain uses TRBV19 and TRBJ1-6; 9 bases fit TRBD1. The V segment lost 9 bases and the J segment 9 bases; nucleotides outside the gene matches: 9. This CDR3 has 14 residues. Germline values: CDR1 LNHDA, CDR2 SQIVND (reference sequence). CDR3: CASSTGGRGSPLHF. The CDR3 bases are TGTGCCAGCTCCACAGGGGGCAGAGGTTCACCCCTCCACTTT.

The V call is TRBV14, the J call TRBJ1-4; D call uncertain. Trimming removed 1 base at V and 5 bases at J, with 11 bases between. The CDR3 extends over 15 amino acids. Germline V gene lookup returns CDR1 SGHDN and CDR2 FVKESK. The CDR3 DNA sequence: TGTGCCAGCAGCCAAGGAAGCCAGGCAAATGAAAAACTGTTTTTT. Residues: CASSQGSQANEKLFF.

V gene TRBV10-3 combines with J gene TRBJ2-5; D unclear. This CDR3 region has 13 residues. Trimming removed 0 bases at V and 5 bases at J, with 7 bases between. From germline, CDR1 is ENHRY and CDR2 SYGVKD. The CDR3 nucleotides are TGTGCCATCAGTGAGTCCCCCGTGGAGACCCAGTACTTC. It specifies CAISESPVETQYF.

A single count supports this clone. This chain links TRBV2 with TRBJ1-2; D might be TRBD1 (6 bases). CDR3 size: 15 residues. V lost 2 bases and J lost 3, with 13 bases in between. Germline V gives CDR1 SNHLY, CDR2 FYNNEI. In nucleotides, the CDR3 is TGTGCCAGCAGTGAAAATCAGGGGATCTACTATGGCTACACCTTC. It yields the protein CASSENQGIYYGYTF.

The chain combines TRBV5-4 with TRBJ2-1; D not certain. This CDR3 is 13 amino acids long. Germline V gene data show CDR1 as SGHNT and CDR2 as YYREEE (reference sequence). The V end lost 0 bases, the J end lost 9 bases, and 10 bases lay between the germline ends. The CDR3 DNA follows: TGTGCCAGCAGCTTGGAACTAATCGCTGAGCAGTTCTTC. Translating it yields CASSLELIAEQFF.

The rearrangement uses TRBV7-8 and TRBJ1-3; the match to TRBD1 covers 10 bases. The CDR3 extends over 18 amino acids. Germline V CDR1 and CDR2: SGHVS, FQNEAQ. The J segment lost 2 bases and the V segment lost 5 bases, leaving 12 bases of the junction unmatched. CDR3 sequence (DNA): TGTGCCAGCAGCCTAAGGGACAGGGGCGCGGGAACTGGAAACACCATATATTTT. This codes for CASSLRDRGAGTGNTIYF.

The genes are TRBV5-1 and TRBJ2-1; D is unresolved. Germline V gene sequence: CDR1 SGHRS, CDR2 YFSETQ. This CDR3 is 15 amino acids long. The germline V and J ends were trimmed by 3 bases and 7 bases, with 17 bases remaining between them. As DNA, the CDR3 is TGCGCCAGCAGCTCCTCAAGTGGGTGGCGGAATGAGCAGTTCTTC. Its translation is CASSSSSGWRNEQFF.

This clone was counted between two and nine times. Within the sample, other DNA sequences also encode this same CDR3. CDR3 DNA: TGTGCCAGCAGCCTTCCTTCAGGGGGCGGCACAGATACGCAGTATTTT. Translating gives CASSLPSGGGTDTQYF. The chain employs TRBV6-2 or TRBV6-3 and TRBJ2-3, with TRBD1 identical over 8 bases. The CDR3 has 16 amino acids. Trimming removed 6 bases from V and 1 base from J; junction bases left unmatched: 9. Germline values: CDR1 MNHEY, CDR2 SVGEGT.

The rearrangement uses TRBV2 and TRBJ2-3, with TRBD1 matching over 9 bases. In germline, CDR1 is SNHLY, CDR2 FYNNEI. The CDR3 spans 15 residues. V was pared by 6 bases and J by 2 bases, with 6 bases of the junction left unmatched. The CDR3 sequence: CASRGGQGLTDTQYF. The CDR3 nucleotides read TGTGCCAGCAGGGGGGGACAGGGTCTCACAGATACGCAGTATTTT.

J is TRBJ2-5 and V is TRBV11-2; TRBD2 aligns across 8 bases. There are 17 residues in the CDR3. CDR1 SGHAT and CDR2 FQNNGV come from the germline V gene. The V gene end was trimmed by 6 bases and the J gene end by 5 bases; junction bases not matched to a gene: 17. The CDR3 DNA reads TGTGCCAGCAGGCACCTCCGTGGGGCGGGGGGCCTCGAGACCCAGTACTTC. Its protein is CASRHLRGAGGLETQYF.

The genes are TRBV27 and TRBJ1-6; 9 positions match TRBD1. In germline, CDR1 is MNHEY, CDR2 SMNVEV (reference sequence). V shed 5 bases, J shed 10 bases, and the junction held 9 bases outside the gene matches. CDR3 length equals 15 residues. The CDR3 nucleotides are TGTGCCAGCAGTATTTCCGGGACAGGGCTATCACCCCTCCACTTT. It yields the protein CASSISGTGLSPLHF.

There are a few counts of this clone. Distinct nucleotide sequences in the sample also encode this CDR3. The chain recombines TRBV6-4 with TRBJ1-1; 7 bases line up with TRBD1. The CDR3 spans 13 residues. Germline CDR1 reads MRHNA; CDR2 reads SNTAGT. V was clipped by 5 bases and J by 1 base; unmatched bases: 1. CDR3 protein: CASSRTGNTEAFF. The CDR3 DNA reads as TGTGCCAGCAGTCGGACAGGGAACACTGAAGCTTTCTTT.

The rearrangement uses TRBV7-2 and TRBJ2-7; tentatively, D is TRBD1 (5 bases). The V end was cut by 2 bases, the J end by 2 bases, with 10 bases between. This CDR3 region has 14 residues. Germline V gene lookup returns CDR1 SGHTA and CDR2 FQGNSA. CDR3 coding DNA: TGTGCCAGCAGCTTAAGTCAGGGTCCCTACGAGCAGTACTTC. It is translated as CASSLSQGPYEQYF.

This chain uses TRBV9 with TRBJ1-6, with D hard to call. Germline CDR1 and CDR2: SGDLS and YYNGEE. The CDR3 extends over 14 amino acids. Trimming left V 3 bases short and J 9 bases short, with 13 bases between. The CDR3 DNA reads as TGTGCCAGCAGCGAGCAGGCAACCGGTTCACCCCTCCACTTT. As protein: CASSEQATGSPLHF. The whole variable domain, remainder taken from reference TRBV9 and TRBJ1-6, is DSGVTQTPKHLITATGQRVTLRCSPRSGDLSVYWYQQSLDQGLQFLIQYYNGEERAKGNILERFSAQQFPDLHSELNLSSLELGDSALYFCASSEQATGSPLHFGNGTRLTVT.